Listed here is a single TCR beta chain. This specimen belongs to a study of shared clonotypes between healthy human individuals. Germline V gives CDR1 LNHNV, CDR2 YYDKDF (reference sequence). The CDR3 runs 12 residues. Trimming took off 4 bases at V and 4 bases at J, with 6 bases between the two ends. Using approximately 200 ng DNA, 32,000 or so T cell genomes, the sorted-subset replicate PCRs were run. Sequencing used immunoSEQ multiplex PCR; TCRdb keeps in-frame clones, though not all of them. The repertoire holds over a million clones, with 95% to 97% as singletons. The genes are TRBV15 and TRBJ2-3, with D unclear. The material sequenced was naive CD4+ T cells sorted from blood. Subset: CD45RA+ positively selected. The source is a man in his thirties or forties in good health. This CDR3 is CATSIESDTQYF. CDR3 nucleotides: TGTGCCACCAGCATCGAGTCAGATACGCAGTATTTT.